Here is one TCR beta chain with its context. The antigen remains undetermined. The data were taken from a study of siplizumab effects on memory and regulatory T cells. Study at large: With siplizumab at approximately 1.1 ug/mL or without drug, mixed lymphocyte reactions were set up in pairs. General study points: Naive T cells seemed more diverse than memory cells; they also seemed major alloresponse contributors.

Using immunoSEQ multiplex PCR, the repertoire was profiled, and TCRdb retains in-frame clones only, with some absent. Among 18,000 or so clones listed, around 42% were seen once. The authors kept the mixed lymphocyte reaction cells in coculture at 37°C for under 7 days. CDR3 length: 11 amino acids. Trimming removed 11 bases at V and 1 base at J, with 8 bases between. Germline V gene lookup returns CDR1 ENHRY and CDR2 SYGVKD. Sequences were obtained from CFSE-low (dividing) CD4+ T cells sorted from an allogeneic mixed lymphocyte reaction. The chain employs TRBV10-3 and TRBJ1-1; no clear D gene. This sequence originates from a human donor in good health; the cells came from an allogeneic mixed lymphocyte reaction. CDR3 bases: TGTGCCTTCCAACAGAACACTGAAGCTTTCTTT. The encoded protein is CAFQQNTEAFF.